Listed below are T cell receptor beta chains from one sample, sequenced in a study of yellow fever vaccine responses in identical twins. TCRdb recomputed calls from the RT-PCR reads with MiXCR, one row per CDR3 protein. The data contain roughly 20,000 distinct CDR3 sequences, nearly 70% of them singletons. The starting material was T cells from blood (PBMCs), unsorted or a sorted subset (not recorded which), obtained before or after yellow fever vaccination (not recorded which). The receptors originated from a young woman who received the yellow fever vaccine. CDR3s include the opening cysteine and the closing phenylalanine or tryptophan. Each record gives: J gene, D gene, V gene, clone size, CDR3 length, CDR3 protein, CDR3 DNA. The D gene is left open where the match is weak. Clone size is shown for a subset of rows, as once, few, many or a class of expanded clone.

j_call: TRBJ1-1; d_call: .; v_call: TRBV12-3/TRBV12-4; clone_size: .; cdr3_length: 13; cdr3_aa: CASSLEVGAKAFF; cdr3_nt: TGTGCCAGCAGTTTAGAGGTGGGAGCGAAAGCTTTCTTT
j_call: TRBJ2-1; d_call: TRBD2; v_call: TRBV28; clone_size: .; cdr3_length: 17; cdr3_aa: CASTSGGEKSSYNEQFF; cdr3_nt: TGTGCCAGCACTAGCGGGGGGGAAAAATCCTCCTACAATGAGCAGTTCTTC
j_call: TRBJ2-5; d_call: .; v_call: TRBV11-1; clone_size: .; cdr3_length: 13; cdr3_aa: CASSFGASETQYF; cdr3_nt: TGTGCCAGCAGCTTCGGGGCCTCAGAGACCCAGTACTTC
j_call: TRBJ2-2; d_call: .; v_call: TRBV3-1; clone_size: .; cdr3_length: 15; cdr3_aa: CASSSGPSNTGELFF; cdr3_nt: TGTGCCAGCAGCTCGGGACCCTCGAACACCGGGGAGCTGTTTTTT
j_call: TRBJ2-3; d_call: .; v_call: TRBV24-1; clone_size: .; cdr3_length: 12; cdr3_aa: CATSDVTDTQYF; cdr3_nt: TGTGCCACCAGTGATGTAACAGATACGCAGTATTTT
j_call: TRBJ2-1; d_call: TRBD2; v_call: TRBV12-3/TRBV12-4; clone_size: once; cdr3_length: 18; cdr3_aa: CASSLERLAGGPIHEQFF; cdr3_nt: TGTGCCAGCAGTTTAGAGCGGCTAGCGGGAGGGCCAATACATGAGCAGTTCTTC
j_call: TRBJ2-2; d_call: TRBD1; v_call: TRBV10-3; clone_size: .; cdr3_length: 15; cdr3_aa: CAIKADRGNTGELFF; cdr3_nt: TGTGCCATCAAAGCGGACAGGGGGAACACCGGGGAGCTGTTTTTT
j_call: TRBJ2-3; d_call: .; v_call: TRBV28; clone_size: .; cdr3_length: 15; cdr3_aa: CASTPWAARGDTQYF; cdr3_nt: TGTGCCAGCACCCCATGGGCAGCCCGGGGAGATACGCAGTATTTT
j_call: TRBJ2-3; d_call: .; v_call: TRBV5-2; clone_size: .; cdr3_length: 16; cdr3_aa: CASNSLAGRNPDTQYF; cdr3_nt: TGTGCCAGCAACTCCCTAGCGGGGAGGAACCCAGATACGCAGTATTTT
j_call: TRBJ2-1; d_call: .; v_call: TRBV20-1; clone_size: .; cdr3_length: 16; cdr3_aa: CSASPPASGSYNEQFF; cdr3_nt: TGCAGTGCTAGTCCCCCCGCCTCGGGCTCCTACAATGAGCAGTTCTTC
j_call: TRBJ2-1; d_call: TRBD1; v_call: TRBV14; clone_size: .; cdr3_length: 16; cdr3_aa: CASSHRTGLARNEQFF; cdr3_nt: TGTGCCAGCAGCCACCGGACAGGGTTGGCACGGAATGAGCAGTTCTTC
j_call: TRBJ1-5; d_call: .; v_call: TRBV28; clone_size: .; cdr3_length: 15; cdr3_aa: CASSFRLPSNQPQHF; cdr3_nt: TGTGCCAGCAGTTTTAGGCTTCCTAGCAATCAGCCCCAGCATTTT
j_call: TRBJ1-4; d_call: TRBD1; v_call: TRBV29-1; clone_size: .; cdr3_length: 13; cdr3_aa: CSARQGSNEKLFF; cdr3_nt: TGCAGCGCACGACAGGGTTCTAATGAAAAACTGTTTTTT
j_call: TRBJ2-2; d_call: .; v_call: TRBV20-1; clone_size: .; cdr3_length: 14; cdr3_aa: CSARNREDTGELFF; cdr3_nt: TGCAGTGCTAGAAACAGGGAAGATACCGGGGAGCTGTTTTTT
j_call: TRBJ2-3; d_call: .; v_call: TRBV20-1; clone_size: once; cdr3_length: 12; cdr3_aa: CSARVEGDTQYF; cdr3_nt: TGCAGTGCTAGAGTAGAGGGAGATACGCAGTATTTT
j_call: TRBJ2-5; d_call: TRBD2; v_call: TRBV28; clone_size: few; cdr3_length: 15; cdr3_aa: CASSSSGRLLEAQYF; cdr3_nt: TGTGCCAGCAGTTCTAGCGGGAGGTTACTAGAGGCCCAGTACTTC
j_call: TRBJ1-4; d_call: .; v_call: TRBV2; clone_size: .; cdr3_length: 13; cdr3_aa: CASNGREGEKLFF; cdr3_nt: TGTGCCAGCAACGGCAGGGAAGGAGAAAAACTGTTTTTT
j_call: TRBJ1-2; d_call: .; v_call: TRBV6-1; clone_size: .; cdr3_length: 14; cdr3_aa: CASGWGGSNYGYTF; cdr3_nt: TGTGCCAGCGGCTGGGGCGGGAGTAACTATGGCTACACCTTC
j_call: TRBJ2-4; d_call: .; v_call: TRBV20-1; clone_size: .; cdr3_length: 14; cdr3_aa: CSARDMRAKNIQYF; cdr3_nt: TGCAGTGCTAGAGATATGAGAGCCAAAAACATTCAGTACTTC
j_call: TRBJ2-3; d_call: TRBD2; v_call: TRBV19; clone_size: .; cdr3_length: 16; cdr3_aa: CASSATSGGPSYTQYF; cdr3_nt: TGTGCCAGTAGTGCGACTAGCGGGGGACCCAGTTATACGCAGTATTTT
j_call: TRBJ2-3; d_call: TRBD2; v_call: TRBV9; clone_size: .; cdr3_length: 14; cdr3_aa: CATSVAGGGDTQYF; cdr3_nt: TGTGCCACCAGCGTAGCGGGAGGAGGTGATACGCAGTATTTT
j_call: TRBJ2-1; d_call: .; v_call: TRBV9; clone_size: .; cdr3_length: 14; cdr3_aa: CASSAPDRYNEQFF; cdr3_nt: TGTGCCAGCAGCGCCCCTGACAGATACAATGAGCAGTTCTTC
j_call: TRBJ1-2; d_call: .; v_call: TRBV12-3/TRBV12-4; clone_size: few; cdr3_length: 13; cdr3_aa: CASSLTGINGYTF; cdr3_nt: TGTGCCAGCAGTTTAACAGGGATCAATGGCTACACCTTC
j_call: TRBJ2-7; d_call: TRBD1; v_call: TRBV13; clone_size: few; cdr3_length: 16; cdr3_aa: CASSLGLGQGTYEQYF; cdr3_nt: TGTGCCAGCAGCTTAGGCCTAGGACAGGGTACCTACGAGCAGTACTTC
j_call: TRBJ2-1; d_call: TRBD2; v_call: TRBV27; clone_size: once; cdr3_length: 14; cdr3_aa: CASSKAGVNNEQFF; cdr3_nt: TGTGCCAGCAGCAAAGCGGGAGTAAACAATGAGCAGTTCTTC
j_call: TRBJ2-1; d_call: .; v_call: TRBV15; clone_size: .; cdr3_length: 16; cdr3_aa: CATSPIGLSLGDEQFF; cdr3_nt: TGTGCCACCAGCCCCATCGGACTCTCATTAGGGGATGAGCAGTTCTTC
j_call: TRBJ1-2; d_call: TRBD1; v_call: TRBV28; clone_size: .; cdr3_length: 14; cdr3_aa: CASSSGQGSYGYTF; cdr3_nt: TGTGCCAGCAGTTCTGGACAGGGATCCTATGGCTACACCTTC
j_call: TRBJ2-1; d_call: .; v_call: TRBV28; clone_size: .; cdr3_length: 14; cdr3_aa: CASSFRLLGNEQFF; cdr3_nt: TGTGCCAGCAGTTTCCGGTTGCTTGGCAATGAGCAGTTCTTC
j_call: TRBJ1-4; d_call: .; v_call: TRBV4-1; clone_size: .; cdr3_length: 15; cdr3_aa: CASSQEIVSNEKLFF; cdr3_nt: TGCGCCAGCAGCCAAGAGATTGTCTCTAATGAAAAACTGTTTTTT
j_call: TRBJ2-1; d_call: TRBD1; v_call: TRBV2; clone_size: .; cdr3_length: 15; cdr3_aa: CASSARTGGLVEQFF; cdr3_nt: TGTGCCAGCAGTGCAAGGACAGGGGGCTTGGTGGAGCAGTTCTTC
j_call: TRBJ2-1; d_call: .; v_call: TRBV7-3; clone_size: .; cdr3_length: 16; cdr3_aa: CASSLTSSKNNNEQFF; cdr3_nt: TGTGCCAGCAGCTTAACGTCCAGTAAAAACAACAATGAGCAGTTCTTC
j_call: TRBJ1-1; d_call: .; v_call: TRBV19; clone_size: .; cdr3_length: 12; cdr3_aa: CASSIGVAEAFF; cdr3_nt: TGTGCCAGTAGTATTGGAGTGGCTGAAGCTTTCTTT
j_call: TRBJ2-1; d_call: .; v_call: TRBV27; clone_size: .; cdr3_length: 16; cdr3_aa: CASSLSPGAWYNEQFF; cdr3_nt: TGTGCCAGCAGTTTATCACCGGGGGCTTGGTACAATGAGCAGTTCTTC
j_call: TRBJ2-1; d_call: TRBD1; v_call: TRBV4-1; clone_size: .; cdr3_length: 14; cdr3_aa: CASSLGAGGNEQFF; cdr3_nt: TGCGCCAGCAGCTTGGGGGCAGGGGGCAATGAGCAGTTCTTC
j_call: TRBJ1-6; d_call: .; v_call: TRBV10-1; clone_size: .; cdr3_length: 12; cdr3_aa: CASSEGGSPLHF; cdr3_nt: TGCGCCAGCAGTGAGGGGGGTTCACCCCTCCACTTT
j_call: TRBJ2-3; d_call: .; v_call: TRBV16; clone_size: .; cdr3_length: 16; cdr3_aa: CASSHRGQGTTDTQYF; cdr3_nt: TGTGCCAGCAGCCATCGGGGGCAGGGCACCACAGATACGCAGTATTTT
j_call: TRBJ2-5; d_call: .; v_call: TRBV20-1; clone_size: .; cdr3_length: 12; cdr3_aa: CSALELMEAQYF; cdr3_nt: TGCAGTGCTCTCGAGTTGATGGAGGCCCAGTACTTC